The 5 T cell receptor beta chains below come from one sample, sequenced in a study of T cell repertoires in cytomegalovirus infection. Antigens for these TCRs are unknown. One entry per CDR3 protein results from TCRdb running MiXCR on the reads. Seen here are about a million distinct CDR3 sequences, under 40% observed once, and the top ten hold about an eighth. The specimen comprised cultured CD8+ T cells from PBMCs, sampled from culture after CMV antigen stimulation. The origin of the receptors is a human donor in good health (CMV status not recorded). Some clones in this sample may be carry-over from other donors' samples.

The CDR3 DNA reads TGTGCCAGCAGGCGGGGTAACACCGGGGAGCTGTTTTTT. It is translated as CASRRGNTGELFF. V and J are TRBV6-1 and TRBJ2-2, with D perhaps TRBD2 (6 bases). The V end was cut by 6 bases, the J end by 2 bases, with 7 bases between. CDR1 and CDR2 (germline): MNHNS, SASEGT. This CDR3 spans 13 amino acids.

This clonotype was counted between two and nine times. The chain employs TRBV6-5 and TRBJ2-2; D call uncertain. The CDR3 has 14 residues. The V end was cut by 2 bases, the J end by 1 base, with 5 bases between. Per the germline V gene, CDR1 is MNHEY and CDR2 is SVGAGI. CDR3 residues: CASSYARNTGELFF. The DNA for the CDR3 is TGTGCCAGCAGTTACGCCCGGAACACCGGGGAGCTGTTTTTT.

This clonotype was seen a few times. The chain carries TRBV7-9 and TRBJ2-2, with D unresolved. Trimming left V 3 bases short and J 4 bases short, with 12 bases between. This CDR3 spans 15 amino acids. Per the germline V gene, CDR1 is SEHNR and CDR2 is FQNEAQ (reference sequence). CDR3 in DNA: TGTGCCAGCAGCTTCAACGACATCCCCACCGGGGAGCTGTTTTTT. It specifies CASSFNDIPTGELFF.

This clonotype was seen more than once but under ten times. V and J are TRBV6-1 and TRBJ1-1, with TRBD1 as a possible D gene (6 bases). Germline V gives CDR1 MNHNS, CDR2 SASEGT. The CDR3 contains 14 residues. Trimming took off 5 bases at V and 4 bases at J, with 14 bases between the two ends. CDR3 DNA sequence: TGTGCCAGCAGTTCAGGACAGCCGGGCACTGAAGCTTTCTTT. As protein: CASSSGQPGTEAFF.

The chain recombines TRBV5-5 with TRBJ2-1; D remains unclear. The CDR3 sequence is 16 residues long. V was cut by 0 bases and J by 1 base, with 11 bases left in between. Looked up from germline, CDR1 is SGHKS and CDR2 is YYEKEE (reference sequence). CDR3 sequence (DNA): TGTGCCAGCAGCTTGGGAGCTGGATTATCCTACAATGAGCAGTTCTTC. Its translation: CASSLGAGLSYNEQFF.